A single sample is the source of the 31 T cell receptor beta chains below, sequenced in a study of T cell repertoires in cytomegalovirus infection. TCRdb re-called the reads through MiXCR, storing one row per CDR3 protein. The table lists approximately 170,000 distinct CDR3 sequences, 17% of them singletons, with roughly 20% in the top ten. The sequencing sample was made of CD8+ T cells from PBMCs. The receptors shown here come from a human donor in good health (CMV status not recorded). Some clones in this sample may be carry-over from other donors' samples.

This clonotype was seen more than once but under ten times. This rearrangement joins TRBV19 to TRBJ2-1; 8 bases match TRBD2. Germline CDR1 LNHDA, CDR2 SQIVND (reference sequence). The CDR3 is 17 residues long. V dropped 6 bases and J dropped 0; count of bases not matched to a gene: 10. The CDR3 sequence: CASSEFSGASSYNEQFF. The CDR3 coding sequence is TGTGCCAGTAGCGAGTTTAGCGGGGCGAGCTCCTACAATGAGCAGTTCTTC.

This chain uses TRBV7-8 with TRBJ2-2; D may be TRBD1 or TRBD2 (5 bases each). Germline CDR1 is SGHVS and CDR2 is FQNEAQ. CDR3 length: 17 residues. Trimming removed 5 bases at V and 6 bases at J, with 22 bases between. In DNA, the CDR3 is TGTGCCAGCAGCGAGACTCCAGGGCCCGGGATCGCCGGGGAGCTGTTTTTT. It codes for CASSETPGPGIAGELFF.

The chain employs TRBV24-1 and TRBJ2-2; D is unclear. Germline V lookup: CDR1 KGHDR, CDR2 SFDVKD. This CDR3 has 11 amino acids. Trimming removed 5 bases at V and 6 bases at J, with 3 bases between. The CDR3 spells CATSVSGELFF. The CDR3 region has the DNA TGTGCCACCAGTGTGTCCGGGGAGCTGTTTTTT.

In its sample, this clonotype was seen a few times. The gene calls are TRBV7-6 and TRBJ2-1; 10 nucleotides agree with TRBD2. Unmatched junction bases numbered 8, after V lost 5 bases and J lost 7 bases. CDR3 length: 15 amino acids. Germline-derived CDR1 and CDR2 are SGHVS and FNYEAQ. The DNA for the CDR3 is TGTGCCAGCAGCCCCCTAGCGGGAGAGGTAAATGAGCAGTTCTTC. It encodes CASSPLAGEVNEQFF.

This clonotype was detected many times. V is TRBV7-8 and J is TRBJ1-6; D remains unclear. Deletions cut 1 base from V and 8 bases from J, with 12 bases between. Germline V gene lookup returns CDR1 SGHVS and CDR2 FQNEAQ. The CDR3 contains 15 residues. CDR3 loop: CASSLEAEADSPLHF. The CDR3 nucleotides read TGTGCCAGCAGCTTAGAAGCTGAGGCGGATTCACCCCTCCACTTT.

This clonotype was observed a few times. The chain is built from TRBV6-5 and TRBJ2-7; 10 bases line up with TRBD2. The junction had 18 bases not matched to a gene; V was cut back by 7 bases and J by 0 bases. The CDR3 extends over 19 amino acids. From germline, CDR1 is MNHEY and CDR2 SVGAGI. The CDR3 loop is CASTRWPRTSGPSSYEQYF. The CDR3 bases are TGTGCCAGCACCCGGTGGCCGAGGACTAGCGGACCGAGCTCCTACGAGCAGTACTTC.

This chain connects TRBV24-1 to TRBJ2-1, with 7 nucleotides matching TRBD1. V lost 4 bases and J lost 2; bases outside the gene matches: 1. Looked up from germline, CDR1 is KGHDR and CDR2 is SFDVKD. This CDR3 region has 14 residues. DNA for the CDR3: TGTGCCACCAGTGACCAGGGGGCCTACAATGAGCAGTTCTTC. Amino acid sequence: CATSDQGAYNEQFF.

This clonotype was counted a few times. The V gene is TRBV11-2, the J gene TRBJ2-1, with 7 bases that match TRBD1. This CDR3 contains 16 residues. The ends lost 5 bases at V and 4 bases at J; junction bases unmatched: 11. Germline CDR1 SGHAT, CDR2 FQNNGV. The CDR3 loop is CASSLWRDRAYNEQFF. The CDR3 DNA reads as TGTGCCAGCAGCCTCTGGCGTGACAGGGCATACAATGAGCAGTTCTTC.

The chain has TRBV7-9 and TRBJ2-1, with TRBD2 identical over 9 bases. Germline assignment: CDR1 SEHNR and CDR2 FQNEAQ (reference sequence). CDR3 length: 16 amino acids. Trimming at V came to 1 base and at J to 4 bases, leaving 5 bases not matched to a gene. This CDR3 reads CASSLVTSGPYNEQFF. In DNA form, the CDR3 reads TGTGCCAGCAGCTTAGTGACTAGCGGACCATACAATGAGCAGTTCTTC.

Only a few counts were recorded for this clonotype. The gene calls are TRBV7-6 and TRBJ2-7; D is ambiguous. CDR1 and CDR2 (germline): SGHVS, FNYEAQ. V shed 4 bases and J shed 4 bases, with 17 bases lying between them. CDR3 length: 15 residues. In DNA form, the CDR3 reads TGTGCCAGCAGCTCCACCAATTTCGGGCAATACGAGCAGTACTTC. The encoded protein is CASSSTNFGQYEQYF.

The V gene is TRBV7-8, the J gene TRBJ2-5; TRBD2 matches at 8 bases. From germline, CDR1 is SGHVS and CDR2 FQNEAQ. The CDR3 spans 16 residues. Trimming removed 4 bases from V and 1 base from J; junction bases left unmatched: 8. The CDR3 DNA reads TGTGCCAGCAGCTCTCCACTAGCGGCGGGCCAAGAGACCCAGTACTTC. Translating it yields CASSSPLAAGQETQYF.

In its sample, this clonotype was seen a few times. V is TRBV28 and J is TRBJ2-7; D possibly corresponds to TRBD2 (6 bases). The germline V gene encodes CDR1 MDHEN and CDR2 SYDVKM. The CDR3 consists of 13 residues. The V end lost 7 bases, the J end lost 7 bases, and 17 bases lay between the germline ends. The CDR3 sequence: CASTVGGGWEQYF. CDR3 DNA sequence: TGTGCCAGCACCGTGGGAGGAGGGTGGGAGCAGTACTTC. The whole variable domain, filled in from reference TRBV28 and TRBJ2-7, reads DVKVTQSSRYLVKRTGEKVFLECVQDMDHENMFWYRQDPGLGLRLIYFSYDVKMKEKGDIPEGYSVSREKKERFSLILESASTNQTSMYLCASTVGGGWEQYFGPGTRLTVT.

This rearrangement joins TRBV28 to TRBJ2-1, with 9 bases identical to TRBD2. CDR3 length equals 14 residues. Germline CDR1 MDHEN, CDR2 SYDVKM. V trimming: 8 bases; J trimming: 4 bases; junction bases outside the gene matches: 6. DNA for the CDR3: TGTGCCAGCGAGACTAGCGGAAATTACAATGAGCAGTTCTTC. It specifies CASETSGNYNEQFF. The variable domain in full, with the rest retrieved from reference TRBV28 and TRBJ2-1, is DVKVTQSSRYLVKRTGEKVFLECVQDMDHENMFWYRQDPGLGLRLIYFSYDVKMKEKGDIPEGYSVSREKKERFSLILESASTNQTSMYLCASETSGNYNEQFFGPGTRLTVL.

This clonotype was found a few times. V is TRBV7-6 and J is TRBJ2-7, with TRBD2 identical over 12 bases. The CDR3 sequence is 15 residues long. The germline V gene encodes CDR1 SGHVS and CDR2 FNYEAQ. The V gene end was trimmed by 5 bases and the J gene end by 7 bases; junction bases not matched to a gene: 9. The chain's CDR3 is CASSRLAGDGSEQYF. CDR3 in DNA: TGTGCCAGCAGCCGACTAGCGGGAGACGGGTCGGAGCAGTACTTC.

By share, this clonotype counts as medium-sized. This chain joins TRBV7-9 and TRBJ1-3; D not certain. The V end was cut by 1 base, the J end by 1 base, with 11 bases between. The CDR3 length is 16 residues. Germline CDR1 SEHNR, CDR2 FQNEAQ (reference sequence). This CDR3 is CASSLGALRSGNTIYF. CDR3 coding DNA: TGTGCCAGCAGCTTAGGGGCCTTACGTTCTGGAAACACCATATATTTT.

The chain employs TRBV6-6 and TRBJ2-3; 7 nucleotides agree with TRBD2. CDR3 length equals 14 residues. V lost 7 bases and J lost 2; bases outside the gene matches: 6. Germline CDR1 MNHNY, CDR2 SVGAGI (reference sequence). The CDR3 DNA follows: TGTGCCAGCAAGCCTAGCGGCCCCACAGATACGCAGTATTTT. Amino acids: CASKPSGPTDTQYF.

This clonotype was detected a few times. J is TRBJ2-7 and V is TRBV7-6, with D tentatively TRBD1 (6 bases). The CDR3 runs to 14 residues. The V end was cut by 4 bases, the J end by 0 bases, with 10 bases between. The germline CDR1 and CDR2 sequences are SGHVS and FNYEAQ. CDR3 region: CASSSRDNSYEQYF. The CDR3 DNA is TGTGCCAGCAGCTCCCGGGACAACTCCTACGAGCAGTACTTC. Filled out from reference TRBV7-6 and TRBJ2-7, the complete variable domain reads GAGVSQSPRYKVTKRGQDVALRCDPISGHVSLYWYRQALGQGPEFLTYFNYEAQQDKSGLPNDRFSAERPEGSISTLTIQRTEQRDSAMYRCASSSRDNSYEQYFGPGTRLTVT.

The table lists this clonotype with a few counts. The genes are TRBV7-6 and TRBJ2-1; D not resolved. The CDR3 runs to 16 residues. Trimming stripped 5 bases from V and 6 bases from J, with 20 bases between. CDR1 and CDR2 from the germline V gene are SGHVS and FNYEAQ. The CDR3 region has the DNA TGTGCCAGCAGCCCCCTGGACCCCCAGCTAGGCAATGAGCAGTTCTTC. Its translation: CASSPLDPQLGNEQFF.

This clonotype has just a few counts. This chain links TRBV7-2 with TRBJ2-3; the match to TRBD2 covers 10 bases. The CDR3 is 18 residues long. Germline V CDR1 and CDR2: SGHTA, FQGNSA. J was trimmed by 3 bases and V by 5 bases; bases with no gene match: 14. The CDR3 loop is CASSAQAGGPGGTDTQYF. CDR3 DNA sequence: TGTGCCAGCAGCGCACAAGCGGGAGGGCCGGGGGGAACAGATACGCAGTATTTT.

CDR3 amino acids: CASSYGQGGTYEQYF. The CDR3 region has the DNA TGTGCCAGCAGCTACGGACAGGGGGGGACCTACGAGCAGTACTTC. The V gene is TRBV7-3, the J gene TRBJ2-7; the match to TRBD1 covers 10 bases. CDR1 SGHTA and CDR2 FQGTGA come from the germline V gene. CDR3 length equals 15 residues. J gave up 2 bases and V 4 bases, and 5 bases lay outside the gene matches.

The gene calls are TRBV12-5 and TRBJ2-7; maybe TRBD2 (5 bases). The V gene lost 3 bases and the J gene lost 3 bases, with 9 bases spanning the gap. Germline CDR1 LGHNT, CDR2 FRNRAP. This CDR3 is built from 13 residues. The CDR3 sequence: CASGFRSGYEQYF. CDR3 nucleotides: TGTGCTAGTGGTTTCCGAAGCGGCTACGAGCAGTACTTC.

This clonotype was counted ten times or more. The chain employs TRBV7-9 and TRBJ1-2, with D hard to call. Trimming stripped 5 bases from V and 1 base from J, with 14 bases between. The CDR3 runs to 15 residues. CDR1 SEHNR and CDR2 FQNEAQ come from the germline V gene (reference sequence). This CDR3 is CASSEPLSINYGYTF. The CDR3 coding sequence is TGTGCCAGCAGCGAGCCGCTGTCAATTAACTATGGCTACACCTTC.

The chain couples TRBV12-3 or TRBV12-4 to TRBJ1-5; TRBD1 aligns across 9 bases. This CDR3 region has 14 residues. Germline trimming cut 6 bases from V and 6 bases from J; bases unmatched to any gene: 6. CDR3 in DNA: TGTGCCAGCAGCCCGGGACAGGGATCTCAGCCCCAGCATTTT. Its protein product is CASSPGQGSQPQHF.

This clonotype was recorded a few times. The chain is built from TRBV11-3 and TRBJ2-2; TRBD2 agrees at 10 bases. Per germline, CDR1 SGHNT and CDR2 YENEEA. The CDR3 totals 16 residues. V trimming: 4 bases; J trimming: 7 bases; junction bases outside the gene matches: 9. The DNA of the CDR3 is TGTGCCAGCAGCTCAAGCAGCGGGGGGGCGCGCGGGGAGCTGTTTTTT. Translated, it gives CASSSSSGGARGELFF.

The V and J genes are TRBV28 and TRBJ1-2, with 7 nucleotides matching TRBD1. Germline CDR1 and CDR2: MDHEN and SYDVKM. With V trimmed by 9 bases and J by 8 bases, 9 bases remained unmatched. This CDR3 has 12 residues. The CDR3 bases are TGTGCCAGTCGGACAGGCCGCGGCGGCTACACCTTC. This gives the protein CASRTGRGGYTF.

CDR3 region: CASSLKTGNTGELFF. CDR3 DNA sequence: TGTGCCAGCAGCTTGAAGACAGGAAACACCGGGGAGCTGTTTTTT. V gene TRBV7-8 combines with J gene TRBJ2-2, with a weak D call TRBD1 (6 bases). V gave up 3 bases and J gave up 2 bases, with 10 bases separating them. CDR1 is SGHVS, CDR2 FQNEAQ, per germline. This CDR3 has 15 residues.

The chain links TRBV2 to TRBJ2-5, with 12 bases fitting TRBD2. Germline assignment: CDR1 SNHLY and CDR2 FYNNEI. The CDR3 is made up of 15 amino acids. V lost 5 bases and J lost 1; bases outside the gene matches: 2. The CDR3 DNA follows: TGTGCCAGCAGTACGACTAGCGGGGGCCAAGAGACCCAGTACTTC. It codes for CASSTTSGGQETQYF. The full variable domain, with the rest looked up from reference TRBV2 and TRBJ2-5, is EPEVTQTPSHQVTQMGQEVILRCVPISNHLYFYWYRQILGQKVEFLVSFYNNEISEKSEIFDDQFSVERPDGSNFTLKIRSTKLEDSAMYFCASSTTSGGQETQYFGPGTRLLVL.

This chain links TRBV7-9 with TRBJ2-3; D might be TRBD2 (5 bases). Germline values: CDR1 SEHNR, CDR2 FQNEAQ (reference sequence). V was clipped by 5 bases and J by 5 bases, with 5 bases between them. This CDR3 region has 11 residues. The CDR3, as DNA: TGTGCCAGCAGCGGAGGAGATACGCAGTATTTT. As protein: CASSGGDTQYF.

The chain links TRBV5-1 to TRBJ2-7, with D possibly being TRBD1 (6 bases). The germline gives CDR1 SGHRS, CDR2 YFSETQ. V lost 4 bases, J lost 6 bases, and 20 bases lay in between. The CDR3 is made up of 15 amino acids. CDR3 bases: TGCGCCAGCAGCGGGTTACAGGGTCTGGATACCGAGCAGTACTTC. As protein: CASSGLQGLDTEQYF.

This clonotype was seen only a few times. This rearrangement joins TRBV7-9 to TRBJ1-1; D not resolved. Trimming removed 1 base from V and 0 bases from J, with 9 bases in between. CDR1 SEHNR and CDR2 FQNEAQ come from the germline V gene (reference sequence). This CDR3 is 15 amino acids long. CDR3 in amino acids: CASSLDPALNTEAFF. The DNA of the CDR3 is TGTGCCAGCAGCTTAGATCCCGCCTTGAACACTGAAGCTTTCTTT.

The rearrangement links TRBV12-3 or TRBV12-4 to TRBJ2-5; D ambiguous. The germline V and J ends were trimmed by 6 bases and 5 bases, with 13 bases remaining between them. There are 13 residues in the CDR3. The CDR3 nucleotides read TGTGCCAGCAGGGGGTCTAGTTGGGAGACCCAGTACTTC. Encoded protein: CASRGSSWETQYF.